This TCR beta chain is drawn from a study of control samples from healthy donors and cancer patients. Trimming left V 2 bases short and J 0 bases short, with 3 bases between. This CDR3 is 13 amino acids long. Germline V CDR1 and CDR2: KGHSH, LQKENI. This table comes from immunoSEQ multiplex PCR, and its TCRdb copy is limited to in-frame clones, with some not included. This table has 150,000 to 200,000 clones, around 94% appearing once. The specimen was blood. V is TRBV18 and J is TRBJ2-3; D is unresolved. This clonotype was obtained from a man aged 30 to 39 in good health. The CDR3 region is CASSPYSTDTQYF. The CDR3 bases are TGTGCCAGCTCACCATATAGCACAGATACGCAGTATTTT.